This T cell receptor (beta chain) was sequenced for a study of a mutant IDH1 vaccine in newly diagnosed glioma. The germline CDR1 and CDR2 sequences are SGHVS and FNYEAQ. CDR3 size: 15 residues. V was clipped by 5 bases and J by 4 bases; unmatched bases: 7. TCRdb's table, derived via immunoSEQ multiplex PCR, lists solely in-frame clones and lacks some. The sample contains approximately 54,000 clones, roughly 80% of which appear only once. The time point denotes: baseline, week 1 (first vaccination visit). Treatment in this sample: pre-vaccination baseline after standard-of-care therapy. The chain recombines TRBV7-6 with TRBJ1-5, with 8 bases aligning to TRBD1. The specimen was PBMCs, collected from a glioma patient treated with radiotherapy, temozolomide or both. The clonotype was recovered from a man younger than 30 with glioma. CDR3 sequence reads: CASSAGQGMNQPQHF. The CDR3 coding sequence is TGTGCCAGCAGCGCTGGACAGGGAATGAATCAGCCCCAGCATTTT. The full variable domain, its missing parts supplied by reference TRBV7-6 and TRBJ1-5, is GAGVSQSPRYKVTKRGQDVALRCDPISGHVSLYWYRQALGQGPEFLTYFNYEAQQDKSGLPNDRFSAERPEGSISTLTIQRTEQRDSAMYRCASSAGQGMNQPQHFGDGTRLSIL.